This T cell receptor (beta chain) was observed in a study of beta chain features in type 1 diabetes (dated by TCRdb to the late 2010s). Describing the broader study: Mean age, gender distribution, total cell number and subset yield were not different between patients and healthy donors. A total of some 100,000,000 sorted cells were examined across all samples, and a strong correlation was observed between cell number per subset and RNA yield. In the study, TCRB repertoires of sorted circulating CD4+ T cell subsets from recently diagnosed type 1 diabetes patients were compared with those of matched healthy donors. Naive and central memory subsets were obtained from all 28 donors, but regulatory and stem cell-like memory subsets were isolated from only 8 patients and about 8 healthy donors.

A single peripheral blood draw of about 120 mL on average was collected from each donor into heparinised tubes. A BD FACSAria II and a panel including CD45RO, CCR7, CD25, CD127, CD95 and CD27 were used to sort naive, central memory, regulatory and stem cell-like memory CD4+ T cells. Purity was above 98% for every sorted population. PBMCs were isolated right away by Lymphoprep density gradient centrifugation and were stained directly, without culture. Samples were stained and sorted in pairs, with one healthy donor and one patient per experiment, so that batch effects were minimized. Germline trimming: 4 bases from V, 0 bases from J; junction bases outside gene matches: 6. CDR1 MDHEN and CDR2 SYDVKM are derived from the germline V gene. The CDR3 runs 16 residues from the cysteine to the phenylalanine. Just CDR3 DNA is preserved here, 48 bases in frame from base 1. As concerns this clone: Its specific antigen is unknown. Nothing much larger sits one base from this clone, and base qualities are not available.

The entire isolated RNA was reverse transcribed using the High Capacity cDNA Reverse Transcription Kit, and thus expressed TCRB transcripts were sequenced. Naive, central memory and regulatory T cell samples underwent deep immunoSEQ sequencing, averaging roughly 3.5 million total reads per sample. Sorted cells were lysed in RLT buffer and RNA was extracted with DNase-treated RNeasy Micro or Mini kits, depending on cell number. Each cell subset was processed separately to prevent cross-contamination, with patient and healthy donor samples processed together. Using the immunoSEQ multiplex PCR, TCRB sequences were amplified from cDNA into 87-bp fragments spanning the CDR3 region. Sequencing of the amplicons was performed on the Illumina HiSeq platform. Regarding the original processing steps: PCR bias was corrected computationally using synthetic template baselines, and reads within Hamming distance 2 were collapsed, with unmergeable singletons discarded. Reads were aligned to IMGT to assign V, D and J genes, CDR3 length, and insertions or deletions at six rearrangement sites. Within each subset, clonotype counts were normalized to sorted cell number, and only after that were true diversity and Gini coefficients computed with the tcR R package. The overlap coefficient, calculated on TCRB nucleotide sequences, was used to quantify repertoire sharing. Out-of-frame TCRB sequences from naive cells were analyzed to stand in for the pre-selection repertoire. TCRdb stores this immuneACCESS table with in-frame sequences only. Part of the clones is absent; in the studies checked, under half of the shortfall reflects unresolved V genes, and no reason is known for the rest. The D gene and trimming were derived from the DNA, and the V and J assignments and clone size from that table. The sample table shows some 280,000 clones, and over 11% are seen once. 0.017% of the sample comes from the top ten.

The research as a whole found: Naive, central memory and regulatory TCRB repertoires appeared to be more alike among patients than among healthy donors. Because cDNA rather than genomic DNA was sequenced, highly expressing activated cells could have been over-represented, although no difference in activation and CD3 levels was found between groups. Shorter templates might have been favored by PCR, but patient and control samples were amplified and corrected together, so both groups would have been affected equally by any skew. Type 1 diabetes patients showed a moderate but significant shortening of TCRB CDR3 length in all four CD4+ subsets. HLA sub-analyses involved small numbers of individuals, so any influence of HLA type on TCRB rearrangement remained unresolved. At VDJ recombination sites, type 1 diabetes patients had fewer insertions and more deleted nucleotides, which implies abnormalities in thymic rearrangement.

Recombination connected TRBV28 to TRBJ1-3; TRBD1 aligns with 7 central bases. Specimen: naive CD4+ T cells from blood. The label giving this sample's cell subset or site can be read as: true naive CD4+ T cells. The clonotype originates from a man under 40 with type 1 diabetes. The base sequence is TGTGCCAGCAGTTCCCCGGGACAGTCCTCTGGAAACACCATATATTTT. Protein translation: CASSSPGQSSGNTIYF.